A single sample is the source of the 21 T cell receptor beta chains below, sequenced in a study of shared clonotypes between healthy human individuals. Profiling relied on immunoSEQ multiplex PCR, and the TCRdb table lists in-frame clones only, not all of them. The data contain millions of clones, 85% to 95% of them singletons. Input material: naive CD4+ T cells from PBMCs. Subset: CD45RA+ positively selected. Source of these receptors: a man between 18 and 29 years old in good health. Some clones in this sample may be carry-over from other donors' samples.

The chain carries TRBV30 and TRBJ2-1, with D unresolved. CDR3 size: 14 residues. Trimming removed 3 bases from V and 6 bases from J, with 15 bases in between. Germline V gene data show CDR1 as GTSNPN and CDR2 as SVGIG (reference sequence). CDR3 loop: CAWRGLSLSNEQFF. CDR3 DNA sequence: TGTGCCTGGAGGGGGTTATCCCTTTCCAATGAGCAGTTCTTC.

The rearrangement uses TRBV5-6 and TRBJ2-2; 8 nucleotides line up with TRBD1. The CDR3 loop spans 16 amino acids. V lost 6 bases, J lost 0 bases, and 7 bases stayed unmatched. Germline CDR1 SGHDT, CDR2 YYEEEE. The chain's CDR3 is CASTLQGGANTGELFF. The CDR3 bases are TGTGCCAGCACACTACAGGGGGGCGCGAACACCGGGGAGCTGTTTTTT.

This CDR3 is CASSENRFTDTQYF. CDR3 bases: TGTGCCAGCAGTGAAAACAGGTTCACAGATACGCAGTATTTT. The chain uses TRBV2 and TRBJ2-3; a weak D match, TRBD1 (5 bases). This CDR3 region has 14 residues. V was cut by 2 bases and J by 2 bases, with 8 bases left in between. Germline V gives CDR1 SNHLY, CDR2 FYNNEI.

The chain combines TRBV11-1 with TRBJ1-1, with TRBD1 as a possible D gene (6 bases). The CDR3 length is 15 residues. Trimming pared 4 bases from V and 3 bases from J, leaving 15 bases between. From germline, CDR1 is SGHAT and CDR2 FQDESV (reference sequence). In DNA form, the CDR3 reads TGTGCCAGCAGCTCCCCAACCAGGGGCGACACTGAAGCTTTCTTT. Translation gives CASSSPTRGDTEAFF.

V and J are TRBV28 and TRBJ1-2; 8 nucleotides line up with TRBD1. V lost 8 bases and J lost 5; bases outside the gene matches: 4. The germline V gene encodes CDR1 MDHEN and CDR2 SYDVKM. The CDR3 is 12 amino acids. CDR3 protein: CASLTGVYGYTF. The CDR3 nucleotides are TGTGCCAGCTTGACAGGGGTTTATGGCTACACCTTC.

V and J are TRBV5-1 and TRBJ2-5, with 9 nucleotides matching TRBD2. Germline V gene data show CDR1 as SGHRS and CDR2 as YFSETQ. The CDR3 contains 15 residues. Unmatched junction bases numbered 8, after V lost 4 bases and J lost 4 bases. The CDR3: CASSRDSGRGETQYF. CDR3 coding DNA: TGCGCCAGCAGCCGGGATAGCGGGAGAGGAGAGACCCAGTACTTC.

CDR3 in DNA: TGTGGGATCCGGGACAGTAACTCAGATACGCAGTATTTT. It yields the protein CGIRDSNSDTQYF. The chain joins TRBV21-1 to TRBJ2-3; the D call of TRBD1 is as the table states it, not checked on the DNA. TRBV21-1 is shown as a pseudogene. The CDR3 runs to 13 residues.

On this clone itself: The sample carries other DNA sequences with the same CDR3. This chain connects TRBV7-9 to TRBJ1-4; weak D call: TRBD1 (5 bases). The V and J ends lost 0 bases and 4 bases respectively, with 9 bases between them. From germline, CDR1 is SEHNR and CDR2 FQNEAQ (reference sequence). CDR3 length equals 15 residues. The chain's CDR3 is CASSLATGLNEKLFF. CDR3 coding DNA: TGTGCCAGCAGCTTAGCTACAGGTCTTAATGAAAAACTGTTTTTT.

This chain links TRBV30 with TRBJ1-1; 7 nucleotides align to TRBD1. In germline, CDR1 is GTSNPN, CDR2 SVGIG (reference sequence). This CDR3 contains 15 residues. With V trimmed by 0 bases and J by 1 base, 5 bases remained unmatched. CDR3 sequence: CAWSVRGTANTEAFF. Here the CDR3 DNA reads TGTGCCTGGAGTGTACGGGGGACAGCGAACACTGAAGCTTTCTTT. The full variable domain, its missing parts supplied by reference TRBV30 and TRBJ1-1, is SQTIHQWPATLVQPVGSPLSLECTVEGTSNPNLYWYRQAAGRGLQLLFYSVGIGQISSEVPQNLSASRPQDRQFILSSKKLLLSDSGFYLCAWSVRGTANTEAFFGQGTRLTVV.

The chain has TRBV2 and TRBJ2-2, with 10 bases matching TRBD1. The V and J ends lost 5 bases and 7 bases, in that order; junction bases with no gene match: 7. Germline V gives CDR1 SNHLY, CDR2 FYNNEI. The CDR3 is 15 residues long. CDR3 amino acids: CASSTTGQGNGELFF. The CDR3 DNA follows: TGTGCCAGCAGTACAACGGGACAGGGGAACGGGGAGCTGTTTTTT.

Regarding this clone: Other nucleotide sequences from this sample produce the same CDR3. The V and J genes are TRBV5-1 and TRBJ2-3; D may correspond to TRBD1 or TRBD2 (5 bases each). Germline lookup yields CDR1 SGHRS and CDR2 YFSETQ. Trimming removed 0 bases from V and 5 bases from J, with 7 bases in between. CDR3 size: 13 residues. The CDR3 loop reads CASSLAGRDTQYF. For the CDR3, the DNA is TGCGCCAGCAGCTTGGCAGGGAGAGATACGCAGTATTTT.

The chain is built from TRBV7-9 and TRBJ1-4, with D possibly matching TRBD1 (6 bases). Deletions cut 8 bases from V and 8 bases from J, with 21 bases between. CDR3 length: 15 amino acids. Germline V gives CDR1 SEHNR, CDR2 FQNEAQ (reference sequence). DNA for the CDR3: TGTGCCAGCGCAGCCGGGGGCCGCCCGGGCGAAAAACTGTTTTTT. This encodes CASAAGGRPGEKLFF.

The chain combines TRBV10-3 with TRBJ1-2; D is undetermined. CDR1 is ENHRY, CDR2 SYGVKD, per germline. V shed 0 bases and J shed 1 base, with 6 bases lying between them. CDR3 length: 14 residues. CDR3 nucleotides: TGTGCCATCAGTGAGTCCGGTATTAACTATGGCTACACCTTC. Translated, it gives CAISESGINYGYTF.

The rearrangement links TRBV6-5 to TRBJ2-5, with TRBD2 matching over 7 bases. V was clipped by 6 bases and J by 4 bases; unmatched bases: 5. The germline V gene has CDR1 MNHEY and CDR2 SVGAGI. This CDR3 contains 13 residues. CDR3 coding DNA: TGTGCCAGCAGCTGGACTAGTATAGAGACCCAGTACTTC. Encoded protein: CASSWTSIETQYF.

This clone was detected only a few times. The chain is built from TRBV4-2 and TRBJ2-1; no clear D gene. In germline, CDR1 is LGHNA, CDR2 YNFKEQ. V lost 5 bases, J lost 6 bases, and 17 bases lay in between. This CDR3 contains 15 residues. As DNA, the CDR3 is TGTGCCAGCAGCGAGTCGGAGTTGAGCAGCAATGAGCAGTTCTTC. It yields the protein CASSESELSSNEQFF.

The chain carries TRBV7-2 and TRBJ2-7, with TRBD2 identical over 7 bases. The CDR3 has 14 amino acids. J gave up 6 bases and V 7 bases, and 12 bases lay outside the gene matches. Germline values: CDR1 SGHTA, CDR2 FQGNSA. The CDR3 sequence: CASTRAAGSPEQYF. Here the CDR3 DNA reads TGTGCCAGCACCCGGGCAGCGGGATCTCCCGAGCAGTACTTC.

The chain links TRBV30 to TRBJ1-2; a possible D gene is TRBD1 (6 bases). Trimming shortened V by 7 bases and J by 6 bases, and 21 bases separated the two germline ends. The germline V gene encodes CDR1 GTSNPN and CDR2 SVGIG (reference sequence). This CDR3 contains 14 residues. The CDR3 DNA sequence: TGTGCCTCTCCCCGAGGGACATGGTTGGATGGCTACACCTTC. As protein: CASPRGTWLDGYTF. Full variable domain (missing parts from reference TRBV30 and TRBJ1-2): SQTIHQWPATLVQPVGSPLSLECTVEGTSNPNLYWYRQAAGRGLQLLFYSVGIGQISSEVPQNLSASRPQDRQFILSSKKLLLSDSGFYLCASPRGTWLDGYTFGSGTRLTVV.

This clone was seen a single time. The V gene is TRBV28, the J gene TRBJ1-2; 8 nucleotides line up with TRBD1. The trim removed 3 bases at V and 7 bases at J, leaving 10 bases unmatched. This CDR3 spans 15 amino acids. CDR1 and CDR2 from the germline V gene are MDHEN and SYDVKM. The CDR3 region has the DNA TGTGCCAGCAGTTTGCCCCTCCAGGGGGCGCGTGGCTACACCTTC. Translation gives CASSLPLQGARGYTF.

The V and J genes are TRBV6-1 and TRBJ1-2, with D perhaps TRBD1 (5 bases). V lost 6 bases and J lost 4, with 15 bases in between. Germline CDR1 and CDR2: MNHNS and SASEGT. The CDR3 totals 14 residues. The CDR3 region is CASSPGPFSYGYTF. The CDR3 region has the DNA TGTGCCAGCAGCCCGGGACCTTTTTCCTATGGCTACACCTTC.

In the case of this clone: Other DNA sequences in the same sample also yield this CDR3. The V call is TRBV29-1, the J call TRBJ2-1; no definite D call. Germline V lookup: CDR1 SQVTM, CDR2 ANQGSEA. The CDR3 is 11 amino acids. Trimming removed 4 bases from V and 3 bases from J, with 4 bases in between. The CDR3 DNA follows: TGCAGCGTTGGGGGCTACAATGAGCAGTTCTTC. This translates into CSVGGYNEQFF.

This chain connects TRBV28 to TRBJ1-1, with 8 bases identical to TRBD1. Germline V gene lookup returns CDR1 MDHEN and CDR2 SYDVKM. This CDR3 region has 14 residues. With 5 bases clipped from V and 2 bases from J, the junction kept 4 bases outside the gene matches. CDR3: CASSPDRGNTEAFF. Here the CDR3 DNA reads TGTGCCAGCAGTCCCGACAGGGGAAACACTGAAGCTTTCTTT.